Presented here are 20 T cell receptor beta chains from one specimen sequenced in a study of blood T cell repertoires in COVID-19. Profiling relied on immunoSEQ multiplex PCR, and the TCRdb table lists in-frame clones only, not all of them. The data show fewer than 180,000 clones, 70% to 90% seen once. Sequenced sample: peripheral blood. The source of these receptors is a man between 65 and 85 years old with acute or convalescent COVID-19.

The CDR3 loop reads CASSLVGGEGKAFF. CDR3 bases: TGTGCCAGCAGCTTAGTGGGCGGGGAGGGTAAAGCTTTCTTT. The chain has TRBV11-2 and TRBJ1-1; unclear D gene. This CDR3 has 14 residues. V lost 1 base to trimming and J lost 9 bases, with 15 bases between them. Looked up from germline, CDR1 is SGHAT and CDR2 is FQNNGV.

The V gene is TRBV10-3, the J gene TRBJ1-2; 9 positions match TRBD1. The CDR3 sequence is 12 residues long. V was clipped by 6 bases and J by 8 bases; unmatched bases: 4. Germline lookup yields CDR1 ENHRY and CDR2 SYGVKD. CDR3 in DNA: TGTGCCATCAGCCGGGACAGGGACGGCTACACCTTC. Encoded protein: CAISRDRDGYTF.

The genes are TRBV19 and TRBJ2-7; 11 nucleotides agree with TRBD1. Germline CDR1 LNHDA, CDR2 SQIVND (reference sequence). After removal of 3 bases from V and 3 bases from J, the junction contained 7 bases not matched to a gene. The CDR3 is 16 amino acids. Written as DNA, the CDR3 is TGTGCCAGTAGTATCCGGGGGGGACAGGGGGACTACGAGCAGTACTTC. Residues: CASSIRGGQGDYEQYF.

This chain joins TRBV29-1 and TRBJ1-1; 8 bases align to TRBD1. This CDR3 is 14 amino acids long. The V and J ends lost 0 bases and 2 bases, in that order; junction bases with no gene match: 2. Germline V lookup: CDR1 SQVTM, CDR2 ANQGSEA. The CDR3 is CSVEEAGGNTEAFF. The CDR3 DNA is TGCAGCGTTGAAGAGGCAGGGGGCAACACTGAAGCTTTCTTT.

V and J are TRBV18 and TRBJ2-5, with unresolved D. Looked up from germline, CDR1 is KGHSH and CDR2 is LQKENI. Trimming cost V 2 bases and J 2 bases, with 9 bases left between them. The CDR3 contains 14 residues. The CDR3 sequence: CASSPTAAQETQYF. The CDR3 coding sequence is TGTGCCAGCTCACCAACGGCGGCACAAGAGACCCAGTACTTC.

Notes on this clone: Other DNA sequences within the sample encode an identical CDR3. The V gene is TRBV4-3, the J gene TRBJ2-2; D possibly corresponds to TRBD1 (5 bases). V was clipped by 0 bases and J by 8 bases, with 16 bases between them. This CDR3 has 16 amino acids. Per germline, CDR1 LGHNA and CDR2 YSLEER. CDR3 sequence: CASSQDLLGPMGELFF. The CDR3 DNA follows: TGCGCCAGCAGCCAAGATCTACTGGGGCCGATGGGGGAGCTGTTTTTT.

This clone was picked up one time. This sequence joins TRBV24-1 and TRBJ2-2; D perhaps matches TRBD2 (5 bases). V gave up 5 bases and J gave up 1 base, with 16 bases separating them. The CDR3 runs to 17 residues. In germline, CDR1 is KGHDR, CDR2 SFDVKD. The CDR3 nucleotides read TGTGCCACCAGTGCATGGGGAGCGGAGTTGAACACCGGGGAGCTGTTTTTT. Its translation is CATSAWGAELNTGELFF.

This chain joins TRBV25-1 and TRBJ2-5; 9 nucleotides match TRBD2. The germline V gene has CDR1 MGHDK and CDR2 SYGVNS. V shed 1 base, J shed 5 bases, and the junction held 5 bases outside the gene matches. CDR3 length: 15 amino acids. The CDR3 spells CASSESAGGLETQYF. In DNA, the CDR3 is TGTGCCAGCAGTGAATCCGCGGGAGGGCTGGAGACCCAGTACTTC. Looking up the rest from reference TRBV25-1 and TRBJ2-5 gives the full variable domain: EADIYQTPRYLVIGTGKKITLECSQTMGHDKMYWYQQDPGMELHLIHYSYGVNSTEKGDLSSESTVSRIRTEHFPLTLESARPSHTSQYLCASSESAGGLETQYFGPGTRLLVL.

V and J are TRBV6-2 or TRBV6-3 and TRBJ2-3; 7 nucleotides agree with TRBD2. The CDR3 sequence is 16 residues long. CDR1 is MNHEY and CDR2 is SVGEGT in the germline V gene. V gave up 5 bases and J gave up 4 bases; unmatched junction bases: 12. CDR3 loop: CASSPRLARVPDTQYF. CDR3 DNA sequence: TGTGCCAGCAGTCCCCGACTAGCTCGGGTCCCAGATACGCAGTATTTT.

Comments on this clone: The sample carries other DNA sequences with the same CDR3. This CDR3 reads CASSPRTSGSNEQFF. CDR3 sequence (DNA): TGTGCCAGCTCACCGCGCACTAGCGGGAGCAATGAGCAGTTCTTC. This chain connects TRBV18 to TRBJ2-1; the match to TRBD2 covers 11 bases. V gave up 3 bases and J gave up 6 bases; unmatched junction bases: 4. Germline CDR1 is KGHSH and CDR2 is LQKENI. This CDR3 spans 15 amino acids.

V is TRBV18 and J is TRBJ1-4, with 8 nucleotides matching TRBD1. Trimming took 3 bases from V and 6 from J; bases not matched to a gene: 6. The CDR3 length is 15 residues. Per the germline V gene, CDR1 is KGHSH and CDR2 is LQKENI. The CDR3 loop reads CASSPWTGTDEKLFF. The CDR3 nucleotides are TGTGCCAGCTCACCGTGGACAGGGACTGATGAAAAACTGTTTTTT.

V gene TRBV19 combines with J gene TRBJ2-2, with a possible D match to TRBD1 (5 bases). V was pared by 6 bases and J by 1 base, with 9 bases between. The germline CDR1 and CDR2 sequences are LNHDA and SQIVND (reference sequence). The CDR3 has 14 amino acids. CDR3 amino acids: CASRWQGNTGELFF. CDR3 nucleotides: TGTGCCAGTAGGTGGCAGGGGAACACCGGGGAGCTGTTTTTT.

V gene TRBV7-9 combines with J gene TRBJ1-2; possibly TRBD1 for D (5 bases). Germline CDR1 SEHNR, CDR2 FQNEAQ (reference sequence). Deletions cut 1 base from V and 4 bases from J, with 10 bases between. The CDR3 runs to 14 residues. For the CDR3, the DNA is TGTGCCAGCAGCTTAGGGGGCAGCCCCTATGGCTACACCTTC. Protein: CASSLGGSPYGYTF.

This clone came up once. The chain is built from TRBV18 and TRBJ2-5, with 9 bases aligning to TRBD1. CDR1 is KGHSH and CDR2 is LQKENI in the germline V gene. The ends lost 3 bases at V and 2 bases at J; junction bases unmatched: 4. The CDR3 has 15 residues. The CDR3 region has the DNA TGTGCCAGCTCACCGGGACAGGGACATCAAGAGACCCAGTACTTC. As protein: CASSPGQGHQETQYF.

The V call is TRBV19, the J call TRBJ2-3, with D possibly being TRBD2 (6 bases). The CDR3 is 14 amino acids. Germline V gene data show CDR1 as LNHDA and CDR2 as SQIVND (reference sequence). Deletions cut 5 bases from V and 1 base from J, with 10 bases between. The CDR3 bases are TGTGCCAGTAGTCTACTAGCTCGCACAGATACGCAGTATTTT. Translating it yields CASSLLARTDTQYF. The full variable domain, completed using reference TRBV19 and TRBJ2-3, is DGGITQSPKYLFRKEGQNVTLSCEQNLNHDAMYWYRQDPGQGLRLIYYSQIVNDFQKGDIAEGYSVSREKKESFPLTVTSAQKNPTAFYLCASSLLARTDTQYFGPGTRLTVL.

The chain employs TRBV23-1 and TRBJ1-6; tentatively, D is TRBD1 (5 bases). TRBV23-1 is an ORF; its function is uncertain. Trimming stripped 9 bases from V and 0 bases from J, with 18 bases between. The CDR3 is 17 residues long. The chain's CDR3 is CASSPRDCYSYNSPLHF. DNA for the CDR3: TGCGCCAGTTCCCCCCGGGACTGTTACTCCTATAATTCACCCCTCCACTTT.

The V call is TRBV19, the J call TRBJ1-4; 9 positions agree with TRBD1. From germline, CDR1 is LNHDA and CDR2 SQIVND (reference sequence). V lost 6 bases, J lost 8 bases, and 10 bases stayed unmatched. This CDR3 contains 15 residues. DNA for the CDR3: TGTGCCAGTAGGACCCCGACAGGGGGAAACGAAAAACTGTTTTTT. This codes for CASRTPTGGNEKLFF.

The chain couples TRBV19 to TRBJ2-6; 10 bases are shared with TRBD1. This CDR3 has 17 residues. CDR1 is LNHDA and CDR2 is SQIVND in the germline V gene (reference sequence). V lost 7 bases to trimming and J lost 0 bases; unmatched junction nucleotides: 6. CDR3 sequence (DNA): TGTGCCAGTACCCTGACAGGGGGCGGCTCTGGGGCCAACGTCCTGACTTTC. As protein: CASTLTGGGSGANVLTF.

CDR3 sequence: CATSRDVRTNEKLFF. In DNA form, the CDR3 reads TGTGCCACCAGCAGAGATGTCAGAACTAATGAAAAACTGTTTTTT. The gene calls are TRBV15 and TRBJ1-4; D is uncertain. CDR1 and CDR2 from the germline V gene are LNHNV and YYDKDF (reference sequence). Trimming pared 0 bases from V and 1 base from J, leaving 6 bases between. The CDR3 extends over 15 amino acids.

The CDR3 DNA reads as TGTGCCAGCTCAACGACTAGCGGGAAAAACAATGAGCAGTTCTTC. It encodes CASSTTSGKNNEQFF. The chain is built from TRBV18 and TRBJ2-1; 11 nucleotides match TRBD2. With 5 bases clipped from V and 5 bases from J, the junction kept 5 bases outside the gene matches. The CDR3 length is 15 residues. Germline V lookup: CDR1 KGHSH, CDR2 LQKENI.